This TCR beta chain derives from a study of blood T cell repertoires in COVID-19. In the study overall: The United States, Italy and Spain provided the acute and convalescent COVID-19 samples. In each case, the material was cDNA or gDNA derived from T cells, B-cell-depleted T cells, or PBMCs.

Original methodology: Amplified reference gene primers provided the basis for estimating nucleated cell counts. TCRdb's copy holds only in-frame clones and misses some; the assay was immunoSEQ multiplex PCR. V and J calls and clone size are copied from that table; D and trimming were computed from the DNA. The data show tens of thousands of clones, 90% to 95% seen once. The TCR sequence derives from a woman in her 50s in a cohort sampled during active COVID-19. The sample consisted of peripheral blood.

The CDR3 protein is CASSSHDRVGGYTF. The CDR3 coding sequence is TGTGCCAGCAGTTCACACGACAGGGTAGGGGGCTACACCTTC. V gene TRBV27 combines with J gene TRBJ1-2; 7 nucleotides agree with TRBD1. Per germline, CDR1 MNHEY and CDR2 SMNVEV (reference sequence). The CDR3 is made up of 14 amino acids. J was trimmed by 8 bases and V by 4 bases; bases with no gene match: 10.